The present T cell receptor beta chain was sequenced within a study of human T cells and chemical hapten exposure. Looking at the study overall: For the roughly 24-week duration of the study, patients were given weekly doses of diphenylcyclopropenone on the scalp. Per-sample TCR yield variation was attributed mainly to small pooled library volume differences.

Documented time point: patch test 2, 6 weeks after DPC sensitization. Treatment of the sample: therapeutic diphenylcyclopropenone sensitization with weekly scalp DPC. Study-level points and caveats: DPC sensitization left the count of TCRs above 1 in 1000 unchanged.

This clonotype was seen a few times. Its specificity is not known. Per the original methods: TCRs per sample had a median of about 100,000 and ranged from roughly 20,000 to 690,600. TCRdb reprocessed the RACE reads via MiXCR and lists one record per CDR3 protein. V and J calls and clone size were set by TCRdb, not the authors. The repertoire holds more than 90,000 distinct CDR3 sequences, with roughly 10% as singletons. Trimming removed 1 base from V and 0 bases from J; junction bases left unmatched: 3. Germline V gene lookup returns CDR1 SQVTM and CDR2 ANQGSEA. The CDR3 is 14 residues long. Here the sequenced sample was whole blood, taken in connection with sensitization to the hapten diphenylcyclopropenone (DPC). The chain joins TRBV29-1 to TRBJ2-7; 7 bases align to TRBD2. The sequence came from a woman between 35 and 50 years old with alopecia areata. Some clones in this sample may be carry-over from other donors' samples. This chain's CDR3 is CSVEAGDYSYEQYF. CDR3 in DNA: TGCAGCGTTGAAGCGGGGGACTACTCCTACGAGCAGTACTTC.